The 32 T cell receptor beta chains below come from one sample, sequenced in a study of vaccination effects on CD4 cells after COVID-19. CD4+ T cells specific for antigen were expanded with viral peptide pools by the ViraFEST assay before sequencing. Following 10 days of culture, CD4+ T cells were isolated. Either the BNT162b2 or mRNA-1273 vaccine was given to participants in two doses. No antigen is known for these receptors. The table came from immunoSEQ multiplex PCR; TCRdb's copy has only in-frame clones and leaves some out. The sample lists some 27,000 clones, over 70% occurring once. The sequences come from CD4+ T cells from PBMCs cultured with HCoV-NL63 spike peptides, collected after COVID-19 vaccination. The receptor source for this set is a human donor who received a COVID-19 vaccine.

CDR3 bases: TGCGCCAGCAGCGCCCACAGGGACGAGCAGTACTTC. The encoded protein is CASSAHRDEQYF. The chain recombines TRBV5-1 with TRBJ2-7; D perhaps matches TRBD1 (6 bases). Germline CDR1 SGHRS, CDR2 YFSETQ. Trimming took 4 bases from V and 5 from J, leaving 10 bases between them. This CDR3 comprises 12 residues. Combining the CDR3 with reference TRBV5-1 and TRBJ2-7 gives the whole variable domain KAGVTQTPRYLIKTRGQQVTLSCSPISGHRSVSWYQQTPGQGLQFLFEYFSETQRNKGNFPGRFSGRQFSNSRSEMNVSTLELGDSALYLCASSAHRDEQYFGPGTRLTVT.

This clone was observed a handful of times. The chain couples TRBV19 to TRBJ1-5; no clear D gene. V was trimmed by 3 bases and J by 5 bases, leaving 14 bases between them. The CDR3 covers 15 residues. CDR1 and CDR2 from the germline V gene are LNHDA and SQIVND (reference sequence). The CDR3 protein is CASSIRGSTYQPQHF. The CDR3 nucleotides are TGTGCCAGTAGTATTCGAGGGTCAACTTATCAGCCCCAGCATTTT.

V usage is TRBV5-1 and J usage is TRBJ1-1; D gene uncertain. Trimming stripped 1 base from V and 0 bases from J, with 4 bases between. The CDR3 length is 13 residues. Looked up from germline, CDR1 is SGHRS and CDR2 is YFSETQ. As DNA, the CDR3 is TGCGCCAGCAGCTTGAGGGTGAACACTGAAGCTTTCTTT. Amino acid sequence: CASSLRVNTEAFF.

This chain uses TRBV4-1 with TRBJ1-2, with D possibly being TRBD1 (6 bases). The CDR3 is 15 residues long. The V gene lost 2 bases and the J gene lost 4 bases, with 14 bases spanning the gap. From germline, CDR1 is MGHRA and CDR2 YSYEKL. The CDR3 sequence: CASSQSRGGLYGYTF. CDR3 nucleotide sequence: TGCGCCAGCAGCCAATCCCGTGGGGGCCTCTATGGCTACACCTTC.

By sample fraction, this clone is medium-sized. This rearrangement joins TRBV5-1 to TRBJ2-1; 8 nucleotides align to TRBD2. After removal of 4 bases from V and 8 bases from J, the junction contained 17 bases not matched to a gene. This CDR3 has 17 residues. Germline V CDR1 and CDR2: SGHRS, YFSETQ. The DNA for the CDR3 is TGCGCCAGCAGCCCGCGGGCGACTAGCGCTCGAGGTGATGAGCAGTTCTTC. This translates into CASSPRATSARGDEQFF.

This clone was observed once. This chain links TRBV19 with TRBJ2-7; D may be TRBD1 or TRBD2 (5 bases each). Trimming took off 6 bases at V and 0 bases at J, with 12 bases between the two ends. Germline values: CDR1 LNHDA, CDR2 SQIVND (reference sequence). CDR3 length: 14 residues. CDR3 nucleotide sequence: TGTGCCAGTAGGGGGGACCACGGCTCCTACGAGCAGTACTTC. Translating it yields CASRGDHGSYEQYF.

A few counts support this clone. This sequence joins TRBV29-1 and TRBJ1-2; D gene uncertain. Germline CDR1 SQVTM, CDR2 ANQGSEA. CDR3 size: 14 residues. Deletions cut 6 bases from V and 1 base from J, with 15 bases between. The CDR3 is CSVLELTVNYGYTF. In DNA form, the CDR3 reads TGCAGCGTACTAGAGCTGACGGTTAACTATGGCTACACCTTC.

CDR3 region: CASSPYGTGGSGELFF. The CDR3 nucleotides read TGTGCCAGCAGCCCGTACGGGACAGGAGGGTCCGGGGAGCTGTTTTTT. This rearrangement joins TRBV5-6 to TRBJ2-2; 8 nucleotides align to TRBD1. The trim removed 4 bases at V and 6 bases at J, leaving 11 bases unmatched. The CDR3 totals 16 residues. Germline CDR1 reads SGHDT; CDR2 reads YYEEEE.

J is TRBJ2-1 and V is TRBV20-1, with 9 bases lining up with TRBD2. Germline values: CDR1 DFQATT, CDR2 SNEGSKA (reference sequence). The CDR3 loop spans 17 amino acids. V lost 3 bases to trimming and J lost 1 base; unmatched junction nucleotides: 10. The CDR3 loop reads CSASWAGGSESYNEQFF. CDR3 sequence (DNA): TGCAGTGCTAGTTGGGCGGGAGGGTCAGAATCCTACAATGAGCAGTTCTTC.

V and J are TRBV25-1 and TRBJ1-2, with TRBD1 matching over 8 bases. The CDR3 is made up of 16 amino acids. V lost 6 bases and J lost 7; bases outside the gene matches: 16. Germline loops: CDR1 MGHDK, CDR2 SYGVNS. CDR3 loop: CASRHKGAGGASGYTF. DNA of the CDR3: TGTGCCAGCAGGCACAAGGGGGCAGGGGGCGCATCTGGCTACACCTTC.

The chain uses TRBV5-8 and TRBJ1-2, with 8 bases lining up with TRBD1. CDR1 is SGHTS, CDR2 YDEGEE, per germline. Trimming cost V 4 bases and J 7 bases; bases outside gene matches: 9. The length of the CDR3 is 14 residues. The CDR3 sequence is CASSRTGSDAGYTF. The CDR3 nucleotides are TGTGCCAGCAGCAGGACAGGGAGCGATGCTGGCTACACCTTC.

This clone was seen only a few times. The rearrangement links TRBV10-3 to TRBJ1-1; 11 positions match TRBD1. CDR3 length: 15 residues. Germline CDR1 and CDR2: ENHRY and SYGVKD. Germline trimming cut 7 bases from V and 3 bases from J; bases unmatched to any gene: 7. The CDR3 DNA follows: TGTGCCATCACGGACAGGGGGCAAGGGGACACTGAAGCTTTCTTT. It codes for CAITDRGQGDTEAFF.

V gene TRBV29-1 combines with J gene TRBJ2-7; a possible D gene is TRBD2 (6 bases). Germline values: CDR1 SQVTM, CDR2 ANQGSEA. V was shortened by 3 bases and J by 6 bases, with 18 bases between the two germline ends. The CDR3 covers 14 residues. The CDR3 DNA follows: TGCAGCGTTGACCGATTAGGAGGGCGGGGCGAGCAGTACTTC. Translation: CSVDRLGGRGEQYF.

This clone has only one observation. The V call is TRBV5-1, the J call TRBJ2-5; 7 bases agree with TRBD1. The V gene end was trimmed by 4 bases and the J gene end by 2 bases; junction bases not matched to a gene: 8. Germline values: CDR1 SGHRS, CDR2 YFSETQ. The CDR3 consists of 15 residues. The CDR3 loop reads CASSQIWTGQETQYF. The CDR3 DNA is TGCGCCAGCAGCCAGATCTGGACAGGACAAGAGACCCAGTACTTC.

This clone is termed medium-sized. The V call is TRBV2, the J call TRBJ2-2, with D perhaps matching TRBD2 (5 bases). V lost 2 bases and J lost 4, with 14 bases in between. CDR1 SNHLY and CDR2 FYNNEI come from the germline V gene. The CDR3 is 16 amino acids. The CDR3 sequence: CASSEQSGFGTGELFF. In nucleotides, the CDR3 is TGTGCCAGCAGTGAACAATCGGGATTCGGCACCGGGGAGCTGTTTTTT.

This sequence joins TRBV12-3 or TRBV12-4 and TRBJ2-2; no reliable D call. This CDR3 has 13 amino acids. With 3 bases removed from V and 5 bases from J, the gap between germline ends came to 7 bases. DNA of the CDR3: TGTGCCAGCAGTTTGGGCGAGACCGGGGAGCTGTTTTTT. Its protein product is CASSLGETGELFF.

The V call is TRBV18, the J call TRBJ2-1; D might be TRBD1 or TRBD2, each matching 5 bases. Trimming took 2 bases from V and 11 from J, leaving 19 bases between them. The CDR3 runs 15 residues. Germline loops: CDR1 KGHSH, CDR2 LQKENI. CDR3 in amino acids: CASSPASGRDPKQFF. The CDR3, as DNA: TGTGCCAGCTCACCAGCCAGTGGCAGGGACCCTAAGCAGTTCTTC. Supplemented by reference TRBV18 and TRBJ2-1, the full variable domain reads NAGVMQNPRHLVRRRGQEARLRCSPMKGHSHVYWYRQLPEEGLKFMVYLQKENIIDESGMPKERFSAEFPKEGPSILRIQQVVRGDSAAYFCASSPASGRDPKQFFGPGTRLTVL.

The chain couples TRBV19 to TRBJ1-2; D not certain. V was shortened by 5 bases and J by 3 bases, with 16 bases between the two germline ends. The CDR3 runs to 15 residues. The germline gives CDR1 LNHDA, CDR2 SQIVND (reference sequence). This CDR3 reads CASSGGGGLYYGYTF. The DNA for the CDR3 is TGTGCCAGTAGTGGTGGAGGCGGACTCTACTATGGCTACACCTTC.

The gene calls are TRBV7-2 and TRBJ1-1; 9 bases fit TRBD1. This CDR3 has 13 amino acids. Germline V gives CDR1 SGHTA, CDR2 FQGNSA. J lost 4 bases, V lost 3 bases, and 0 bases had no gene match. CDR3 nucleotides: TGTGCCAGCAGCTTGACAGGGGGCACTGAAGCTTTCTTT. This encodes CASSLTGGTEAFF.

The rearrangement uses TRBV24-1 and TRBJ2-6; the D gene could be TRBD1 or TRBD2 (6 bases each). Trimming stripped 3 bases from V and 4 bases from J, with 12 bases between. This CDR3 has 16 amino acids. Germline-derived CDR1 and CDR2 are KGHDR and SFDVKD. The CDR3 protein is CATSDTGGSGANVLTF. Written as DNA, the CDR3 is TGTGCCACCAGTGATACCGGGGGCTCCGGGGCCAACGTCCTGACTTTC.

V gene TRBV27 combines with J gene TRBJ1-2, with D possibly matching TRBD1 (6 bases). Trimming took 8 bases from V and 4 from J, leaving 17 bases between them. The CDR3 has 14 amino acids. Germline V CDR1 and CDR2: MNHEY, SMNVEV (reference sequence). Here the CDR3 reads CASGKGVGGYGYTF. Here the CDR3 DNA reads TGTGCCAGCGGCAAGGGGGTGGGTGGCTATGGCTACACCTTC.

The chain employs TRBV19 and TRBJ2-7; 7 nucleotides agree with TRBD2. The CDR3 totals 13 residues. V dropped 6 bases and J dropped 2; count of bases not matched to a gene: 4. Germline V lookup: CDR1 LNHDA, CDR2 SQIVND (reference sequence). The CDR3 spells CASSQGLAYEQYF. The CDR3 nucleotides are TGTGCCAGTAGCCAAGGACTAGCCTACGAGCAGTACTTC.

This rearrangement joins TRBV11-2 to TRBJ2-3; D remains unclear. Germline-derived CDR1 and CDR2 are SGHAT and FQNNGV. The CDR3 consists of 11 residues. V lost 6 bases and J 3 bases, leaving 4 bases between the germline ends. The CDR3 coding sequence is TGTGCCAGCAGGGCGACAGATACGCAGTATTTT. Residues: CASRATDTQYF.

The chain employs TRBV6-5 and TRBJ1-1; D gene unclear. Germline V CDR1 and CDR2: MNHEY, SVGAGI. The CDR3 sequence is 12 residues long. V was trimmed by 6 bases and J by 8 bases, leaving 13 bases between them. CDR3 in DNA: TGTGCCAGCAGCCCCGGGGTTGCCGAAGCTTTCTTT. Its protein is CASSPGVAEAFF.

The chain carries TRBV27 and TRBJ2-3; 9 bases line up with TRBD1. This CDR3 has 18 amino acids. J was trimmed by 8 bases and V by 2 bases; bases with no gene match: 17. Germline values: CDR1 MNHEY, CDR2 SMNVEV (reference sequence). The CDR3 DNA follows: TGTGCCAGCAGTTTACAGCCTCCCGCCGGGACAGGGTTGGGTACGCAGTATTTT. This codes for CASSLQPPAGTGLGTQYF.

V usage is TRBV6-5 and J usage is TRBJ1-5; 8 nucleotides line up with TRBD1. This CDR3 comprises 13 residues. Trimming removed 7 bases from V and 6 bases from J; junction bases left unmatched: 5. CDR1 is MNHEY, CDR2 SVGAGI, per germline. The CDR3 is CASTDRGGQPQHF. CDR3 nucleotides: TGTGCCAGCACCGACAGGGGCGGTCAGCCCCAGCATTTT.

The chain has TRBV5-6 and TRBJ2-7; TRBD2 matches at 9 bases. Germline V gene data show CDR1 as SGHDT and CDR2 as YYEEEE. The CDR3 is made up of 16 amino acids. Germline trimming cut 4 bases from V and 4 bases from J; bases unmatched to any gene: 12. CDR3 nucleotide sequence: TGTGCCAGCAGCGAGGGTCTAGCGGGAATCGGGTACGAGCAGTACTTC. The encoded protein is CASSEGLAGIGYEQYF.

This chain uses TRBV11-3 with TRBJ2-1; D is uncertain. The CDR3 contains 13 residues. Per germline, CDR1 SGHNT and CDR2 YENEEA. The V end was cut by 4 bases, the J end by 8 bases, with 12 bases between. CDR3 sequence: CASSSGPPHEQFF. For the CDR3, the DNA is TGTGCCAGCAGCTCGGGCCCCCCCCATGAGCAGTTCTTC.

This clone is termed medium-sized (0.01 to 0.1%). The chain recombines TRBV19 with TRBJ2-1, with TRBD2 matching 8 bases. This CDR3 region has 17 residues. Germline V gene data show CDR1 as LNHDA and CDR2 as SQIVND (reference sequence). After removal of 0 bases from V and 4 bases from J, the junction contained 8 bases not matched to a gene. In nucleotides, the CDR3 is TGTGCCAGTAGTATAGAAGGACGGGAGGGTGTGTACAATGAGCAGTTCTTC. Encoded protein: CASSIEGREGVYNEQFF.

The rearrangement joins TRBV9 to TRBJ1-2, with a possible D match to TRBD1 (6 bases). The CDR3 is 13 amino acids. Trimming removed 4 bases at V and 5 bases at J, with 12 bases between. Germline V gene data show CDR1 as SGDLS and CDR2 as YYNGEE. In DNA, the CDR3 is TGTGCCAGCAGCCCAAGGACAGATTATGGCTACACCTTC. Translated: CASSPRTDYGYTF. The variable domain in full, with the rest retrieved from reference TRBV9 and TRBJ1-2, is DSGVTQTPKHLITATGQRVTLRCSPRSGDLSVYWYQQSLDQGLQFLIQYYNGEERAKGNILERFSAQQFPDLHSELNLSSLELGDSALYFCASSPRTDYGYTFGSGTRLTVV.

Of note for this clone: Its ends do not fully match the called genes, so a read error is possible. CDR3 DNA: TGTGTCAGCAGCCAAGTTGAGGTTACAGGGGGCAGCGAGCAGTACTTC. It encodes CVSSQVEVTGGSEQYF. The chain links TRBV4-2 to TRBJ2-7; TRBD1 agrees at 9 bases. Germline assignment: CDR1 LGHNA and CDR2 YNFKEQ. The CDR3 consists of 16 residues.

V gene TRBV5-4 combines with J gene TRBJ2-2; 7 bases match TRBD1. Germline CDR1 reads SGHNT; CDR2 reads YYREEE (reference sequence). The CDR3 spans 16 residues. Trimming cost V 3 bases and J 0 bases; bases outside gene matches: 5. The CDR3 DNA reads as TGTGCCAGCAGCTCGACAGGGCCTGCGAACACCGGGGAGCTGTTTTTT. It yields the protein CASSSTGPANTGELFF.